A single sample gave rise to the 23 T cell receptor beta chains below, sequenced in a study of cytomegalovirus exposure and HLA in healthy donors. PCR was performed using 60 Vbeta and 13 Jbeta primers. Profiling relied on immunoSEQ multiplex PCR, and the TCRdb table lists in-frame clones only, not all of them. Among about 150,000 clones listed, approximately 80% were seen once. Sequencing used PBMCs. These receptors were taken from a man aged 30 to 45 in good health and CMV-seropositive.

The gene calls are TRBV30 and TRBJ2-4; 8 bases align to TRBD1. The V gene end was trimmed by 2 bases and the J gene end by 8 bases; junction bases not matched to a gene: 8. From germline, CDR1 is GTSNPN and CDR2 SVGIG (reference sequence). The CDR3 extends over 14 amino acids. The CDR3 nucleotides read TGTGCCTGGAGTCCGAGGACAGGGTGGGACATTCAGTACTTC. Its protein is CAWSPRTGWDIQYF.

V is TRBV9 and J is TRBJ1-1, with 8 bases matching TRBD1. Germline V gives CDR1 SGDLS, CDR2 YYNGEE. The CDR3 contains 13 residues. The V gene end was trimmed by 2 bases and the J gene end by 6 bases; junction bases not matched to a gene: 3. The CDR3 DNA reads as TGTGCCAGCAGCGTTCAGACAGGGGCTGAAGCTTTCTTT. This gives the protein CASSVQTGAEAFF.

The chain is built from TRBV27 and TRBJ2-1, with 7 bases that match TRBD2. J gave up 1 base and V 2 bases, and 5 bases lay outside the gene matches. The CDR3 length is 16 residues. CDR1 and CDR2 (germline): MNHEY, SMNVEV (reference sequence). CDR3 amino acids: CASSLRRRESYNEQFF. The CDR3 DNA follows: TGTGCCAGCAGTTTACGTCGGCGGGAGTCCTACAATGAGCAGTTCTTC.

This clone was observed a single time. The chain couples TRBV2 to TRBJ2-3; 9 bases align to TRBD2. The CDR3 totals 17 residues. Germline values: CDR1 SNHLY, CDR2 FYNNEI. Trimming cost V 6 bases and J 0 bases; bases outside gene matches: 10. DNA of the CDR3: TGTGCCAGCAGATACCAGAGACTAGCGGCTAGCACAGATACGCAGTATTTT. This codes for CASRYQRLAASTDTQYF.

This clone appeared once. This chain links TRBV15 with TRBJ2-1; a weak D match, TRBD2 (5 bases). V shed 5 bases and J shed 0 bases, with 11 bases lying between them. From germline, CDR1 is LNHNV and CDR2 YYDKDF (reference sequence). This CDR3 region has 15 residues. This CDR3 reads CATSGSGDSYNEQFF. The CDR3 nucleotides read TGTGCCACCAGCGGGAGTGGGGACTCCTACAATGAGCAGTTCTTC.

The rearrangement joins TRBV5-1 to TRBJ1-3, with D perhaps matching TRBD1 (6 bases). Germline V gene data show CDR1 as SGHRS and CDR2 as YFSETQ. V lost 3 bases to trimming and J lost 2 bases, with 12 bases between them. There are 15 residues in the CDR3. CDR3 region: CASSWTQGPGNTIYF. Here the CDR3 DNA reads TGCGCCAGCAGCTGGACACAGGGACCTGGAAACACCATATATTTT.

The J gene is TRBJ2-5, the V gene TRBV10-2; no clear D. In germline, CDR1 is WSHSY, CDR2 SAAADI. The ends were cut back, 0 bases at V and 12 bases at J, with 11 bases in the middle. CDR3 length equals 12 residues. CDR3 sequence reads: CASSESGDREYF. DNA for the CDR3: TGCGCCAGCAGTGAGTCTGGTGATCGGGAGTACTTC.

This chain links TRBV28 with TRBJ1-5, with D perhaps matching TRBD1 (5 bases). V was shortened by 8 bases and J by 4 bases, with 15 bases between the two germline ends. CDR1 is MDHEN and CDR2 is SYDVKM in the germline V gene. This CDR3 is built from 14 residues. In DNA, the CDR3 is TGTGCCAGCGTTCGGTCCAGGGAAAATCAGCCCCAGCATTTT. This sequence encodes CASVRSRENQPQHF.

Regarding this clone: Other DNA sequences in the same sample also yield this CDR3. The V call is TRBV11-2, the J call TRBJ2-5; the match to TRBD2 covers 13 bases. The V segment lost 2 bases and the J segment 0 bases; nucleotides outside the gene matches: 3. The V gene's germline CDR1 is SGHAT and CDR2 FQNNGV. The CDR3 contains 17 residues. The CDR3 loop reads CASSLRGLAGNQETQYF. The CDR3 nucleotides are TGTGCCAGCAGCTTAAGGGGACTAGCGGGAAACCAAGAGACCCAGTACTTC.

This chain connects TRBV19 to TRBJ2-7, with TRBD2 identical over 10 bases. The V gene end was trimmed by 8 bases and the J gene end by 5 bases; junction bases not matched to a gene: 12. The length of the CDR3 is 15 residues. Germline lookup yields CDR1 LNHDA and CDR2 SQIVND (reference sequence). The CDR3 DNA reads TGTGCCAGTTCCCGGACCGGGACTAGCGCCAACGAGCAGTACTTC. This gives the protein CASSRTGTSANEQYF.

The rearrangement uses TRBV29-1 and TRBJ2-7, with 8 positions matching TRBD2. Losses at the gene ends were 2 bases for V and 2 bases for J; bases not matched to a gene: 2. The CDR3 extends over 13 amino acids. The germline CDR1 and CDR2 sequences are SQVTM and ANQGSEA. The CDR3 DNA reads as TGCAGCGTTGAAACTAGCGGAACCTACGAGCAGTACTTC. Translated, it gives CSVETSGTYEQYF.

J is TRBJ2-7 and V is TRBV6-5, with 9 nucleotides matching TRBD2. Germline V CDR1 and CDR2: MNHEY, SVGAGI. CDR3 length: 11 amino acids. The CDR3 coding sequence is TGTGCAGCGGGAGGCTTCTACGAGCAGTACTTC. Amino acid sequence: CAAGGFYEQYF.

In the case of this clone: A read error may account for a junction end that differs from germline. J is TRBJ2-2 and V is TRBV7-7; D may be TRBD2 (6 bases). The germline CDR1 and CDR2 sequences are SSHAT and FNYEAQ (reference sequence). This CDR3 contains 16 residues. CDR3 sequence: CASSLGGRGNTGELFF. Written as DNA, the CDR3 is TGTGCTAGCAGCTTAGGAGGGAGAGGCAACACCGGGGAGCTGTTTTTT.

This chain joins TRBV19 and TRBJ1-1; D may be TRBD1 (6 bases). Germline CDR1 is LNHDA and CDR2 is SQIVND (reference sequence). V dropped 5 bases and J dropped 3 bases, with 13 bases sitting between them. This CDR3 spans 14 amino acids. CDR3 sequence (DNA): TGTGCCAGTAGTCCGGACAGAGGTTACACTGAAGCTTTCTTT. Translated, it gives CASSPDRGYTEAFF.

The chain is built from TRBV7-8 and TRBJ2-7, with TRBD2 matching 7 bases. Germline loops: CDR1 SGHVS, CDR2 FQNEAQ. The V gene end was trimmed by 3 bases and the J gene end by 7 bases; junction bases not matched to a gene: 15. The CDR3 sequence is 16 residues long. DNA for the CDR3: TGTGCCAGCAGCTTCAATAGCGCGGGAGAAACGGGGGAGCAGTACTTC. This codes for CASSFNSAGETGEQYF.

This clone came up many times. The chain combines TRBV5-6 with TRBJ2-1, with D possibly being TRBD1 (7 bases). V shed 6 bases and J shed 8 bases, with 18 bases lying between them. The CDR3 is 14 residues long. CDR1 is SGHDT, CDR2 YYEEEE, per germline. CDR3: CASTRQGGGDEQFF. The CDR3 nucleotides read TGTGCCAGCACCCGACAGGGCGGCGGGGATGAGCAGTTCTTC.

This clone was recorded once. CDR3 in amino acids: CASSRGTSGFVRQFF. The CDR3 DNA follows: TGTGCCAGCAGCCGGGGGACTAGCGGGTTCGTTCGGCAGTTCTTC. The chain is built from TRBV14 and TRBJ2-1; 12 bases are a match to TRBD2. Germline CDR1 reads SGHDN; CDR2 reads FVKESK. After removal of 4 bases from V and 12 bases from J, the junction contained 10 bases not matched to a gene. The CDR3 runs 15 residues.

The chain uses TRBV5-5 and TRBJ1-1; 8 bases map to TRBD1. CDR1 SGHKS and CDR2 YYEKEE come from the germline V gene (reference sequence). The CDR3 extends over 15 amino acids. V trimming: 3 bases; J trimming: 3 bases; junction bases outside the gene matches: 7. The DNA for the CDR3 is TGTGCCAGCAGCTATCAGCCAGGGGGCGACACTGAAGCTTTCTTT. Encoded protein: CASSYQPGGDTEAFF.

CDR3 protein: CASSTGMGMNTEAFF. DNA of the CDR3: TGTGCCAGCAGCACAGGGATGGGAATGAACACTGAAGCTTTCTTT. The rearrangement joins TRBV6-5 to TRBJ1-1; tentative D call: TRBD1 (6 bases). The CDR3 contains 15 residues. Germline CDR1 MNHEY, CDR2 SVGAGI. V lost 6 bases and J lost 0, with 14 bases in between.

The V gene is TRBV5-4, the J gene TRBJ2-7; tentatively, D is TRBD1 (6 bases). Trimming shortened V by 2 bases and J by 3 bases, and 15 bases separated the two germline ends. CDR3 length equals 15 residues. Germline V gene lookup returns CDR1 SGHNT and CDR2 YYREEE (reference sequence). In DNA, the CDR3 is TGTGCCAGCAGCTTATACGGGACACTCCTCTACGAGCAGTACTTC. This translates into CASSLYGTLLYEQYF.

V and J are TRBV6-5 and TRBJ2-7; 8 nucleotides align to TRBD1. The CDR3 contains 12 residues. The germline V gene has CDR1 MNHEY and CDR2 SVGAGI. J was trimmed by 7 bases and V by 5 bases; bases with no gene match: 4. The CDR3 DNA reads TGTGCCAGCAGTGTGTACAGGGGGGAGCAGTACTTC. Translated, it gives CASSVYRGEQYF.

CDR3: CASSAQGGWNTGELFF. The CDR3 DNA is TGTGCCAGTAGTGCCCAGGGAGGATGGAACACCGGGGAGCTGTTTTTT. This rearrangement joins TRBV19 to TRBJ2-2; tentative D call: TRBD2 (6 bases). V was trimmed by 5 bases and J by 1 base, leaving 14 bases between them. This CDR3 region has 16 residues. Germline V lookup: CDR1 LNHDA, CDR2 SQIVND (reference sequence). Complete variable domain (other parts from reference TRBV19 and TRBJ2-2): DGGITQSPKYLFRKEGQNVTLSCEQNLNHDAMYWYRQDPGQGLRLIYYSQIVNDFQKGDIAEGYSVSREKKESFPLTVTSAQKNPTAFYLCASSAQGGWNTGELFFGEGSRLTVL.

The chain couples TRBV25-1 to TRBJ1-2; D call uncertain. This CDR3 has 13 amino acids. V was trimmed by 2 bases and J by 5 bases, leaving 9 bases between them. Germline V lookup: CDR1 MGHDK, CDR2 SYGVNS. CDR3 DNA: TGTGCCAGCAGTGAAGGCCGGGATTATGGCTACACCTTC. It is translated as CASSEGRDYGYTF.